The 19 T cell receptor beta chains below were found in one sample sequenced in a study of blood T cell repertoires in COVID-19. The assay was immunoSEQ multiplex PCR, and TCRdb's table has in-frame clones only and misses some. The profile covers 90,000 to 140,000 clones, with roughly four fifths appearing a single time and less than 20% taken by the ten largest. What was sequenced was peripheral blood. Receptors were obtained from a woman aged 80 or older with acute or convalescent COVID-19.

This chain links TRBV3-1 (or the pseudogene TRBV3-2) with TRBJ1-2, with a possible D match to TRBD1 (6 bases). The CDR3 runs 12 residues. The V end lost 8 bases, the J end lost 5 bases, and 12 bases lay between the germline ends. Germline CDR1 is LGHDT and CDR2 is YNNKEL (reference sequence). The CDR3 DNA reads TGTGCCAGCTCGAAAACAGGGTATGGCTACACCTTC. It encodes CASSKTGYGYTF.

This chain's CDR3 is CASSAVGGLTGELFF. In nucleotides, the CDR3 is TGCGCCAGCAGCGCCGTGGGGGGTCTTACCGGGGAGCTGTTTTTT. The V gene is TRBV5-1, the J gene TRBJ2-2, with D possibly TRBD2 on 6 matching bases. The CDR3 is 15 amino acids. V was shortened by 4 bases and J by 5 bases, with 15 bases between the two germline ends. In germline, CDR1 is SGHRS, CDR2 YFSETQ.

This CDR3 is CASSQGIQSFNEKLFF. The DNA of the CDR3 is TGTGCCAGCAGCCAAGGAATACAGAGTTTTAATGAAAAACTGTTTTTT. The chain combines TRBV4-2 with TRBJ1-4; D not resolved. V was pared by 1 base and J by 4 bases, with 13 bases between. The CDR3 length is 16 residues. CDR1 LGHNA and CDR2 YNFKEQ come from the germline V gene.

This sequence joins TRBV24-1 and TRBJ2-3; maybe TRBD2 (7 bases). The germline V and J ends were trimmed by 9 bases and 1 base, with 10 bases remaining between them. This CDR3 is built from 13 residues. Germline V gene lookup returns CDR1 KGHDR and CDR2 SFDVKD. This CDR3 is CATRGGGTDTQYF. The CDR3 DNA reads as TGTGCCACCCGAGGGGGGGGCACAGATACGCAGTATTTT.

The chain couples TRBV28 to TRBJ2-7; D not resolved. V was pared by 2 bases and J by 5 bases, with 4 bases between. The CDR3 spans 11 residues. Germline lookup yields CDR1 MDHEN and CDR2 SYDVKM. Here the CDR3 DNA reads TGTGCCAGCAGTTTACAGGACGAGCAGTACTTC. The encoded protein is CASSLQDEQYF.

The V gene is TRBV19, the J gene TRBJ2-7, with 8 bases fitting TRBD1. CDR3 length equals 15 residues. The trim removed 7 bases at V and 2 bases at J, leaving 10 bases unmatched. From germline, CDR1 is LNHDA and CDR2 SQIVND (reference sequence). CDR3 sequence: CASTIAGTGAYEQYF. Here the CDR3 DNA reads TGTGCCAGTACCATCGCCGGGACAGGCGCCTACGAGCAGTACTTC.

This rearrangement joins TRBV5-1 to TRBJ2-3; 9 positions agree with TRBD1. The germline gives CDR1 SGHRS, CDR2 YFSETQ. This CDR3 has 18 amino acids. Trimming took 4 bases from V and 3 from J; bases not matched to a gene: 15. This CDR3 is CASSPGTGSIPGTDTQYF. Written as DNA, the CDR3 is TGCGCCAGCAGCCCCGGGACAGGGAGTATCCCAGGGACAGATACGCAGTATTTT.

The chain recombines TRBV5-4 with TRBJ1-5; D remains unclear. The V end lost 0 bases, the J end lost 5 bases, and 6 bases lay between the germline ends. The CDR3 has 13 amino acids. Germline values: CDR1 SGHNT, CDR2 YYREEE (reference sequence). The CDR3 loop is CASSLAFDQPQHF. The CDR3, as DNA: TGTGCCAGCAGCTTGGCCTTCGATCAGCCCCAGCATTTT. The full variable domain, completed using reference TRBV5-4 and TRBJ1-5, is ETGVTQSPTHLIKTRGQQVTLRCSSQSGHNTVSWYQQALGQGPQFIFQYYREEENGRGNFPPRFSGLQFPNYSSELNVNALELDDSALYLCASSLAFDQPQHFGDGTRLSIL.

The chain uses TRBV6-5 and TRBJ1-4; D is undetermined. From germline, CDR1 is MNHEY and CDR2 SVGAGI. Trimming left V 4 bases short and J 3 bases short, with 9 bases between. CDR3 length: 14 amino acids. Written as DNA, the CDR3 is TGTGCCAGCAGTTTCGGGATCTCTAATGAAAAACTGTTTTTT. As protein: CASSFGISNEKLFF.

CDR3 sequence (DNA): TGTGCCAGCAGCTACAGGGGGCAGGTTTATCAGCCCCAGCATTTT. The encoded protein is CASSYRGQVYQPQHF. The chain is built from TRBV2 and TRBJ1-5; 9 bases line up with TRBD1. The CDR3 length is 15 residues. The V gene end was trimmed by 6 bases and the J gene end by 5 bases; junction bases not matched to a gene: 8. Looked up from germline, CDR1 is SNHLY and CDR2 is FYNNEI.

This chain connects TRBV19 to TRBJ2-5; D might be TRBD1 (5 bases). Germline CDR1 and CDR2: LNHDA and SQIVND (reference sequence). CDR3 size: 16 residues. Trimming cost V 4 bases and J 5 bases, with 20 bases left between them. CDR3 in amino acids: CASSKLKAGFGETQYF. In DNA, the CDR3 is TGTGCCAGTAGTAAACTTAAGGCAGGGTTCGGGGAGACCCAGTACTTC.

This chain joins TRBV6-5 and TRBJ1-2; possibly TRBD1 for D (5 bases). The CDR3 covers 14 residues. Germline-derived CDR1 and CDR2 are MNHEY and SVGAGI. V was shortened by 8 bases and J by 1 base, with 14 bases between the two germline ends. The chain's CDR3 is CASRGGGGNYGYTF. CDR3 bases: TGTGCCAGCCGGGGTGGGGGAGGTAACTATGGCTACACCTTC.

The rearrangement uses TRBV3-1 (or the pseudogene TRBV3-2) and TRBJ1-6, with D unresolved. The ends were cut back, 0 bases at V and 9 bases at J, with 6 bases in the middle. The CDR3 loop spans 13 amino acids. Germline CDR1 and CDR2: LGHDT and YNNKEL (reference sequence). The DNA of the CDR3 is TGTGCCAGCAGCCAAGAGGCGGTTTCACCCCTCCACTTT. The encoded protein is CASSQEAVSPLHF.

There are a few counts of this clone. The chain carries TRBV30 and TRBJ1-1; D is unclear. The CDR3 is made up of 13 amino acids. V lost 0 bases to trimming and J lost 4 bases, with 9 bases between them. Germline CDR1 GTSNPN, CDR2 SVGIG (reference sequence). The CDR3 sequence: CAWSVGSSTEAFF. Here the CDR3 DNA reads TGTGCCTGGAGTGTAGGGAGCTCCACTGAAGCTTTCTTT.

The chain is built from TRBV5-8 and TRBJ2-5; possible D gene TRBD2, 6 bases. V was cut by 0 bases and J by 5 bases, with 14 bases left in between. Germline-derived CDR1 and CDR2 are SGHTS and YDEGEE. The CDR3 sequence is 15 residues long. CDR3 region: CASSLGPQGGETQYF. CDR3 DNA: TGTGCCAGCAGCTTGGGACCCCAGGGAGGCGAGACCCAGTACTTC.

This chain's CDR3 is CASSSRDRDVYSNQPQHF. CDR3 sequence (DNA): TGCGCCAGCAGCAGCCGGGACAGGGATGTTTATAGCAATCAGCCCCAGCATTTT. This chain uses TRBV5-1 with TRBJ1-5, with 9 bases matching TRBD1. This CDR3 is 18 amino acids long. Germline CDR1 reads SGHRS; CDR2 reads YFSETQ. V was clipped by 4 bases and J by 0 bases; unmatched bases: 11.

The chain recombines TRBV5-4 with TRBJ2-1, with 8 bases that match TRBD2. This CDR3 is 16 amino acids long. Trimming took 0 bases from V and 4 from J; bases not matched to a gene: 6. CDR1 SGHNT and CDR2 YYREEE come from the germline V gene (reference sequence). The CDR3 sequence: CASSLGMGLGYNEQFF. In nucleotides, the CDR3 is TGTGCCAGCAGCTTGGGTATGGGACTAGGTTACAATGAGCAGTTCTTC.

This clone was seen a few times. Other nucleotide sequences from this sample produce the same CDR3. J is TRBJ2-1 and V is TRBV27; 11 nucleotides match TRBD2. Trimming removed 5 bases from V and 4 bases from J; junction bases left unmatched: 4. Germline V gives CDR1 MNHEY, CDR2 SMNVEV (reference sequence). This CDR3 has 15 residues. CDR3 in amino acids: CASSPGLAVYNEQFF. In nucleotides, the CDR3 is TGTGCCAGCAGTCCGGGACTAGCGGTATACAATGAGCAGTTCTTC.

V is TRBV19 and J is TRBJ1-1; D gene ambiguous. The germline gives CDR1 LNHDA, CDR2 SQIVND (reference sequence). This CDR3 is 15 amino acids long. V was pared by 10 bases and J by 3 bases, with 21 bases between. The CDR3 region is CATMGLASQDTEAFF. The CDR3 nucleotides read TGTGCCACAATGGGTTTGGCCTCGCAGGACACTGAAGCTTTCTTT.